The 24 T cell receptor beta chains listed next were all sequenced from one sample in a study of radiotherapy plus CTLA-4 blockade in lung cancer. The method was immunoSEQ multiplex PCR; TCRdb's version includes in-frame clones alone and lacks a portion of them. Of 95,000 to 150,000 clones listed, about 90% are singletons. The starting material was peripheral blood, obtained from a patient treated with radiotherapy plus ipilimumab. These receptors were obtained from a human donor with non-small cell lung cancer that progressed on radiotherapy plus ipilimumab.

This chain connects TRBV20-1 to TRBJ2-3; D remains unclear. Germline-derived CDR1 and CDR2 are DFQATT and SNEGSKA (reference sequence). V gave up 6 bases and J gave up 3 bases, with 7 bases separating them. This CDR3 comprises 11 residues. The CDR3: CSAPKTDTQYF. The DNA for the CDR3 is TGCAGTGCGCCTAAGACAGATACGCAGTATTTT.

V usage is TRBV27 and J usage is TRBJ2-1; TRBD2 agrees at 7 bases. Germline V gives CDR1 MNHEY, CDR2 SMNVEV (reference sequence). The CDR3 covers 14 residues. The V and J ends lost 4 bases and 6 bases, in that order; junction bases with no gene match: 6. The CDR3 loop reads CASSSKWGGNEQFF. CDR3 coding DNA: TGTGCCAGCAGTTCCAAATGGGGGGGCAATGAGCAGTTCTTC.

The chain recombines TRBV5-4 with TRBJ1-2; D possibly corresponds to TRBD1 (6 bases). This CDR3 comprises 15 residues. V lost 3 bases to trimming and J lost 0 bases, with 12 bases between them. Germline values: CDR1 SGHNT, CDR2 YYREEE (reference sequence). The CDR3 reads CASSSQGTANYGYTF. The DNA for the CDR3 is TGTGCCAGCAGCTCTCAGGGGACGGCTAACTATGGCTACACCTTC.

The table lists this clone with a count of one. The gene calls are TRBV4-2 and TRBJ2-7; no reliable D call. Germline assignment: CDR1 LGHNA and CDR2 YNFKEQ. V lost 4 bases and J lost 5, with 18 bases in between. The CDR3 loop spans 15 amino acids. This CDR3 reads CASSREIYNRHEQYF. CDR3 sequence (DNA): TGTGCCAGCAGCCGAGAAATTTATAATAGACACGAGCAGTACTTC.

This sequence joins TRBV2 and TRBJ2-5, with D perhaps matching TRBD1 or TRBD2 (5 bases each). V dropped 3 bases and J dropped 6 bases, with 20 bases sitting between them. The CDR3 is 16 residues long. Germline V gene data show CDR1 as SNHLY and CDR2 as FYNNEI. The CDR3 is CASSDSGPTRIQTQYF. CDR3 DNA sequence: TGTGCCAGCAGTGATTCGGGACCAACTCGAATTCAGACCCAGTACTTC.

This chain joins TRBV18 and TRBJ2-5, with D maybe TRBD2 (5 bases). This CDR3 is 14 amino acids long. Germline CDR1 and CDR2: KGHSH and LQKENI. V gave up 3 bases and J gave up 5 bases, with 13 bases separating them. The CDR3 region is CASSPPGERETQYF. In DNA, the CDR3 is TGTGCCAGCTCACCCCCCGGGGAGCGGGAGACCCAGTACTTC. The whole variable domain, filled in from reference TRBV18 and TRBJ2-5, reads NAGVMQNPRHLVRRRGQEARLRCSPMKGHSHVYWYRQLPEEGLKFMVYLQKENIIDESGMPKERFSAEFPKEGPSILRIQQVVRGDSAAYFCASSPPGERETQYFGPGTRLLVL.

The chain recombines TRBV14 with TRBJ1-2, with 7 nucleotides matching TRBD1. This CDR3 contains 13 residues. Germline CDR1 and CDR2: SGHDN and FVKESK. The V and J ends lost 3 bases and 8 bases, in that order; junction bases with no gene match: 6. The CDR3 loop is CASSHRGGRGYTF. The CDR3 bases are TGTGCCAGCAGCCACCGAGGGGGCCGGGGCTACACCTTC.

The gene calls are TRBV18 and TRBJ2-5; D call uncertain. The CDR3 runs 13 residues. CDR1 KGHSH and CDR2 LQKENI come from the germline V gene. Deletions cut 3 bases from V and 3 bases from J, with 8 bases between. The CDR3 here is CASSPAAKETQYF. The CDR3 DNA follows: TGTGCCAGCTCACCTGCAGCAAAAGAGACCCAGTACTTC.

The chain combines TRBV11-2 with TRBJ2-7; 10 bases are shared with TRBD2. CDR1 is SGHAT and CDR2 is FQNNGV in the germline V gene. This CDR3 region has 16 residues. Trimming at V came to 5 bases and at J to 2 bases, leaving 9 bases not matched to a gene. The CDR3 bases are TGTGCCAGCAGCACCGGAACTAGCGGGAACACCTACGAGCAGTACTTC. Encoded protein: CASSTGTSGNTYEQYF.

This chain uses TRBV9 with TRBJ1-2; D ambiguous. V dropped 4 bases and J dropped 7 bases, with 8 bases sitting between them. The CDR3 loop spans 11 amino acids. Looked up from germline, CDR1 is SGDLS and CDR2 is YYNGEE. CDR3 loop: CASSPRGGYTF. CDR3 coding DNA: TGTGCCAGCAGCCCTAGAGGTGGCTACACCTTC.

The chain recombines TRBV7-2 with TRBJ2-7; the D call may be TRBD1 or TRBD2 (5 bases each). The CDR3 is made up of 15 amino acids. Trimming took off 1 base at V and 7 bases at J, with 17 bases between the two ends. CDR1 and CDR2 (germline): SGHTA, FQGNSA. The DNA of the CDR3 is TGTGCCAGCAGCTTAGGATCGCAGGGACGTAGGGAGCAGTACTTC. Translating gives CASSLGSQGRREQYF.

The rearrangement joins TRBV29-1 to TRBJ1-1, with TRBD1 identical over 10 bases. The germline V gene has CDR1 SQVTM and CDR2 ANQGSEA. V was pared by 4 bases and J by 5 bases, with 10 bases of the junction left unmatched. CDR3 size: 15 residues. CDR3 amino acids: CSVGFRDRGSTEAFF. CDR3 nucleotide sequence: TGCAGCGTTGGATTCCGGGACAGGGGAAGTACTGAAGCTTTCTTT.

V is TRBV10-3 and J is TRBJ2-5; perhaps TRBD1 as D (5 bases). Trimming cost V 0 bases and J 2 bases, with 10 bases left between them. Looked up from germline, CDR1 is ENHRY and CDR2 is SYGVKD. The CDR3 totals 15 residues. In DNA, the CDR3 is TGTGCCATCAGTGAGTCAAGACAGCCTCAAGAGACCCAGTACTTC. Amino acid sequence: CAISESRQPQETQYF.

This clone was seen once. The chain joins TRBV18 to TRBJ2-1; D ambiguous. From germline, CDR1 is KGHSH and CDR2 LQKENI. This CDR3 has 12 amino acids. V was cut by 2 bases and J by 10 bases, with 9 bases left in between. The CDR3 DNA sequence: TGTGCCAGCTCACCAATAGGGCCCGAGCAGTTCTTC. Amino acids: CASSPIGPEQFF.

The J gene is TRBJ2-7, the V gene TRBV7-9; D perhaps matches TRBD2 (6 bases). This CDR3 contains 17 residues. V dropped 4 bases and J dropped 4 bases, with 23 bases sitting between them. Looked up from germline, CDR1 is SEHNR and CDR2 is FQNEAQ (reference sequence). The CDR3 DNA reads TGTGCCAGCAGCTCCACTTCGATATGGGGGGAAATTTACGAGCAGTACTTC. This gives the protein CASSSTSIWGEIYEQYF.

The V gene is TRBV7-3, the J gene TRBJ2-5; D is perhaps TRBD1 (6 bases). This CDR3 is built from 16 residues. Trimming stripped 2 bases from V and 2 bases from J, with 15 bases between. Germline V gene data show CDR1 as SGHTA and CDR2 as FQGTGA. The CDR3 bases are TGTGCCAGCAGCTTACATCCGGATAGGGGGCAAGAGACCCAGTACTTC. Its protein product is CASSLHPDRGQETQYF. Based on the CDR3 plus reference TRBV7-3 and TRBJ2-5, the full variable domain is GAGVSQTPSNKVTEKGKYVELRCDPISGHTALYWYRQSLGQGPEFLIYFQGTGAADDSGLPNDRFFAVRPEGSVSTLKIQRTERGDSAVYLCASSLHPDRGQETQYFGPGTRLLVL.

This chain uses TRBV5-1 with TRBJ1-1, with a possible D match to TRBD1 (6 bases). The CDR3 has 14 amino acids. V lost 2 bases and J 3 bases, leaving 11 bases between the germline ends. The germline CDR1 and CDR2 sequences are SGHRS and YFSETQ. CDR3 in DNA: TGCGCCAGCAGCTTCTCCGACAGGCACACTGAAGCTTTCTTT. Residues: CASSFSDRHTEAFF.

In this sample, this clone turned up once. V is TRBV1 and J is TRBJ2-7; TRBD2 is the table's D call, not checked against the DNA. TRBV1 is classified as a pseudogene. The CDR3 contains 17 residues. CDR3: CTSSQDQGLAISYEQYF. As DNA, the CDR3 is TGCACCAGCAGCCAAGATCAGGGACTAGCCATTTCCTACGAGCAGTACTTC.

This chain connects TRBV5-8 to TRBJ2-3; D possibly matches TRBD1 or TRBD2 (5 bases each). V dropped 6 bases and J dropped 4 bases, with 15 bases sitting between them. CDR3 length: 14 amino acids. CDR1 is SGHTS and CDR2 is YDEGEE in the germline V gene. CDR3 sequence: CASIWGSGADTQYF. CDR3 in DNA: TGTGCCAGCATATGGGGGAGTGGGGCAGATACGCAGTATTTT. The whole variable domain, remainder taken from reference TRBV5-8 and TRBJ2-3, is EAGVTQSPTHLIKTRGQQATLRCSPISGHTSVYWYQQALGLGLQFLLWYDEGEERNRGNFPPRFSGRQFPNYSSELNVNALELEDSALYLCASIWGSGADTQYFGPGTRLTVL.

This chain uses TRBV5-1 with TRBJ2-1; D uncertain. With 2 bases removed from V and 4 bases from J, the gap between germline ends came to 7 bases. The CDR3 has 13 amino acids. Germline V gene lookup returns CDR1 SGHRS and CDR2 YFSETQ. The DNA for the CDR3 is TGCGCCAGCAGCTTACCCGGATACAATGAGCAGTTCTTC. Protein sequence: CASSLPGYNEQFF. Full variable domain (missing parts from reference TRBV5-1 and TRBJ2-1): KAGVTQTPRYLIKTRGQQVTLSCSPISGHRSVSWYQQTPGQGLQFLFEYFSETQRNKGNFPGRFSGRQFSNSRSEMNVSTLELGDSALYLCASSLPGYNEQFFGPGTRLTVL.

The chain employs TRBV5-5 and TRBJ1-4, with D unresolved. V was trimmed by 0 bases and J by 8 bases, leaving 14 bases between them. CDR1 is SGHKS and CDR2 is YYEKEE in the germline V gene (reference sequence). CDR3 size: 15 residues. Here the CDR3 reads CASSLVHDPGEKLFF. CDR3 in DNA: TGTGCCAGCAGCTTGGTTCACGACCCGGGGGAAAAACTGTTTTTT.

The chain carries TRBV5-4 and TRBJ2-7; D assignment may be TRBD1 or TRBD2 (6 bases each). V lost 4 bases, J lost 4 bases, and 15 bases lay in between. The CDR3 is made up of 14 amino acids. The V gene's germline CDR1 is SGHNT and CDR2 YYREEE (reference sequence). The CDR3 coding sequence is TGTGCCAGCAGCCTTTTTACGGGGGCGTACGAGCAGTACTTC. Protein sequence: CASSLFTGAYEQYF.

In its sample, this clone was seen once. The chain joins TRBV19 to TRBJ2-4; tentative D call: TRBD1 (5 bases). V lost 1 base, J lost 6 bases, and 7 bases lay in between. CDR1 is LNHDA, CDR2 SQIVND, per germline (reference sequence). The length of the CDR3 is 13 residues. The DNA for the CDR3 is TGTGCCAGTAGTATAGGTCAGGGAAACATTCAGTACTTC. Its translation: CASSIGQGNIQYF.

The chain uses TRBV5-6 and TRBJ1-5; TRBD1 matches at 12 bases. Germline CDR1 reads SGHDT; CDR2 reads YYEEEE. The CDR3 runs to 17 residues. After removal of 5 bases from V and 1 base from J, the junction contained 7 bases not matched to a gene. CDR3 DNA sequence: TGTGCCAGCAGTCCCGGGACAGGGGGCTCGAGCAATCAGCCCCAGCATTTT. Translated: CASSPGTGGSSNQPQHF.